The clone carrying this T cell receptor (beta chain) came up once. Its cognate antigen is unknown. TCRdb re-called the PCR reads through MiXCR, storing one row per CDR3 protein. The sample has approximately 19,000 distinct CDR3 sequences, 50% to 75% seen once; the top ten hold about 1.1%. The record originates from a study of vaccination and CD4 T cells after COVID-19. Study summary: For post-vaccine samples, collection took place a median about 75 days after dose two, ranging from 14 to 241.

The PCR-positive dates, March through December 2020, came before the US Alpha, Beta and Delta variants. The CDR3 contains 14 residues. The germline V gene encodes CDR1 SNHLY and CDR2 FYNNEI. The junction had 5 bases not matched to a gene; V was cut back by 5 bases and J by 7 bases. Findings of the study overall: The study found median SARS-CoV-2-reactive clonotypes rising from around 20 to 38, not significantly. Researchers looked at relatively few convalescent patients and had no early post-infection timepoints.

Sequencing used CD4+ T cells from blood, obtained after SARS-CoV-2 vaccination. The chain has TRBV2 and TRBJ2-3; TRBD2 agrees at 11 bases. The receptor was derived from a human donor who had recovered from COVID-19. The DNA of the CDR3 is TGTGCCAGCAGTTTAGCGGGAGGGTCACATACGCAGTATTTT. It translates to CASSLAGGSHTQYF.